The present entry profiles one TCR beta chain with its context. Its antigen is currently unknown. The study team obtained lesional scalp punch biopsies and peripheral blood from alopecia areata patients. The sample comes from a study of CD8+ T cells in alopecia areata. Whole-study context: Treated patients were dosed with oral tofacitinib, taking 5 to 10 mg twice daily.

Points from the study as a whole: Resident alphabeta T-cell populations of normal skin are likewise subject to sequencing in scalp samples. Patients shared TCRs less clearly than mice did, possibly owing to HLA. For lesional scalp, especially alopecia totalis/universalis, clonality was higher than in normal scalp.

cDNA prepared by RNA extraction and subsequent reverse transcription served as the template for sequencing. Sequencing used immunoSEQ multiplex PCR; TCRdb keeps in-frame clones, though not all of them. The sample has some 7,500 clones; roughly 69% are singletons. Trimming took off 11 bases at V and 6 bases at J, with 11 bases between the two ends. The CDR3 is made up of 11 amino acids. Germline V gene sequence: CDR1 WSHSY, CDR2 SAAADI. This sequence was found in a human donor with alopecia areata. The chain has TRBV10-2 and TRBJ2-1; no reliable D call. The material sequenced was skin, taken at week 0. CDR3 in amino acids: CAPYRSNEQFF. CDR3 DNA sequence: TGCGCCCCATATAGGTCCAATGAGCAGTTCTTC.